These T cell receptor beta chains were read from a single sample in a study of early T cells in non-severe SARS-CoV-2 infection. MiXCR, applied by TCRdb to the 5' RACE reads, yields one record per CDR3 protein. This sample has under 70,000 distinct CDR3 sequences; over 4% occur once, and the top ten carry 4.9%. The sample taken for sequencing was whole blood. The source is an adult who was a healthcare worker with PCR-confirmed SARS-CoV-2 infection or an uninfected control (not recorded which). CDR3s leave out the opening cysteine and the closing phenylalanine or tryptophan. D genes are given only for firm matches.

V gene: TRBV3-1; J gene: TRBJ1-6; D gene: .; CDR3 protein: ASSSNSPLH
V gene: TRBV4-2; J gene: TRBJ2-7; D gene: .; CDR3 protein: ASSQEGGLRDEQY
V gene: TRBV19; J gene: TRBJ2-1; D gene: TRBD1; CDR3 protein: ATKTGGNEQF
V gene: TRBV5-1; J gene: TRBJ2-7; D gene: .; CDR3 protein: ASSLGRHLGSYEQY
V gene: TRBV6-5; J gene: TRBJ1-2; D gene: .; CDR3 protein: ASRPGELYGYT
V gene: TRBV5-1; J gene: TRBJ2-3; D gene: .; CDR3 protein: ASRNGAGTDTQY
V gene: TRBV18; J gene: TRBJ2-7; D gene: .; CDR3 protein: ASSPSVSYEQY
V gene: TRBV2; J gene: TRBJ2-3; D gene: .; CDR3 protein: ASSESDTQY
V gene: TRBV29-1; J gene: TRBJ2-3; D gene: TRBD2; CDR3 protein: SGTTSGNADTQY
V gene: TRBV7-9; J gene: TRBJ1-5; D gene: TRBD1; CDR3 protein: ASSTSPGTGAGVHQPQH
V gene: TRBV7-8; J gene: TRBJ2-2; D gene: .; CDR3 protein: ASSLGDQDTGELF
V gene: TRBV7-9; J gene: TRBJ2-7; D gene: .; CDR3 protein: ASSLGPGWYEQY
V gene: TRBV20-1; J gene: TRBJ2-5; D gene: TRBD1; CDR3 protein: SAAGTDQETQY
V gene: TRBV4-3; J gene: TRBJ2-7; D gene: .; CDR3 protein: ASSQTTRGDEQY
V gene: TRBV7-9; J gene: TRBJ2-7; D gene: .; CDR3 protein: ASSLPGIYEQY
V gene: TRBV20-1; J gene: TRBJ2-1; D gene: TRBD2; CDR3 protein: SARDRTSGSISEQF
V gene: TRBV5-1; J gene: TRBJ2-7; D gene: TRBD2; CDR3 protein: ASSWPGIAGARNYEQY
V gene: TRBV29-1; J gene: TRBJ2-2; D gene: .; CDR3 protein: SVEGAQGGTGELF
V gene: TRBV7-3; J gene: TRBJ2-1; D gene: TRBD2; CDR3 protein: ASSLRPPGTSVYNEQF
V gene: TRBV7-6; J gene: TRBJ2-5; D gene: .; CDR3 protein: ASSGEGLQETQY
V gene: TRBV20-1; J gene: TRBJ2-3; D gene: .; CDR3 protein: SASLTGASTDTQY
V gene: TRBV24-1; J gene: TRBJ2-7; D gene: .; CDR3 protein: ATSDSARPAGHEQY
V gene: TRBV20-1; J gene: TRBJ1-6; D gene: .; CDR3 protein: SARELRVTSNSPLH
V gene: TRBV30; J gene: TRBJ1-1; D gene: .; CDR3 protein: AWSGSRYTEAF
V gene: TRBV20-1; J gene: TRBJ2-1; D gene: .; CDR3 protein: SAQTDPDNEQF
V gene: TRBV12-3/TRBV12-4; J gene: TRBJ2-1; D gene: TRBD2; CDR3 protein: ASSLTSGSHNEQF
V gene: TRBV28; J gene: TRBJ1-2; D gene: .; CDR3 protein: ASSSPRGFNYGYT
V gene: TRBV7-2; J gene: TRBJ1-1; D gene: .; CDR3 protein: ASSLLNTEAF
V gene: TRBV7-8; J gene: TRBJ2-2; D gene: .; CDR3 protein: ASTLNRGLTGELF
V gene: TRBV7-2; J gene: TRBJ2-7; D gene: TRBD1; CDR3 protein: ASSLVGTGGYEQY
V gene: TRBV5-6; J gene: TRBJ1-1; D gene: TRBD1; CDR3 protein: ASSLTGVTEAF
V gene: TRBV20-1; J gene: TRBJ2-7; D gene: TRBD2; CDR3 protein: SATPTSGSGLRKQY
V gene: TRBV20-1; J gene: TRBJ1-1; D gene: TRBD1; CDR3 protein: SARDGQGHTEAF
V gene: TRBV14; J gene: TRBJ2-1; D gene: .; CDR3 protein: ASTRGDGRYNEQF
V gene: TRBV6-2/TRBV6-3; J gene: TRBJ1-1; D gene: .; CDR3 protein: ASTSPPRGKDTEAF
V gene: TRBV7-2; J gene: TRBJ2-1; D gene: .; CDR3 protein: ASSLGLEGYEQF
V gene: TRBV7-2; J gene: TRBJ1-2; D gene: .; CDR3 protein: ASSSPGQGGVGYT
V gene: TRBV2; J gene: TRBJ1-2; D gene: .; CDR3 protein: ASSEGGQRGTYGYT
V gene: TRBV20-1; J gene: TRBJ1-2; D gene: .; CDR3 protein: SARSLYGGEEGYT
V gene: TRBV20-1; J gene: TRBJ1-6; D gene: .; CDR3 protein: SARIPGTRNSPLH
V gene: TRBV2; J gene: TRBJ2-7; D gene: TRBD1; CDR3 protein: ASSDPGQPKTYEQY
V gene: TRBV9; J gene: TRBJ1-1; D gene: TRBD1; CDR3 protein: ASSVAPTGRSDTEVF
V gene: TRBV18; J gene: TRBJ2-5; D gene: .; CDR3 protein: ASSKQGLGETQY
V gene: TRBV18; J gene: TRBJ2-4; D gene: TRBD2; CDR3 protein: ASSQRTSGGNIQY
V gene: TRBV4-2; J gene: TRBJ1-2; D gene: .; CDR3 protein: ASSQRTVHLYGYT
V gene: TRBV29-1; J gene: TRBJ2-7; D gene: TRBD2; CDR3 protein: SVESWTSGNRPEYEQY
V gene: TRBV6-6; J gene: TRBJ1-2; D gene: TRBD1; CDR3 protein: ASGAMDRGYGYT
V gene: TRBV5-1; J gene: TRBJ1-6; D gene: TRBD1; CDR3 protein: ASSFGTDNSPLH
V gene: TRBV24-1; J gene: TRBJ2-1; D gene: TRBD2; CDR3 protein: ATSGHGLAGGDEQF